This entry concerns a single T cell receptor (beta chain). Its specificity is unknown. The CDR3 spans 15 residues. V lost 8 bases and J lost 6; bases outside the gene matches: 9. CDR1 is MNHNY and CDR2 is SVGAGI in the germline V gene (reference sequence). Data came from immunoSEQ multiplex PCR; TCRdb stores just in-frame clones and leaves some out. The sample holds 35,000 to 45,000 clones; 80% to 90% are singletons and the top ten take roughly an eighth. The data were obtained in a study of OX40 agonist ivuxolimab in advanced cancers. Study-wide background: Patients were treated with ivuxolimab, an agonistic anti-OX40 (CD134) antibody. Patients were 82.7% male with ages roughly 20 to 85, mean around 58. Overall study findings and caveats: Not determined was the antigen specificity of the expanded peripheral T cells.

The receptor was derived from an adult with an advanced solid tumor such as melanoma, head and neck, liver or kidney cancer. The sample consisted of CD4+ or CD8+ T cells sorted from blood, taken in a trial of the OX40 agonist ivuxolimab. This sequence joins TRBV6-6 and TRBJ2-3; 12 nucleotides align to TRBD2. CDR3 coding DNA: TGTGCCAGCGGCCCGACTAGCGGGAGAATTGATACGCAGTATTTT. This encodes CASGPTSGRIDTQYF.